This T cell receptor beta chain comes out of a study of blood T cell repertoires in COVID-19. Overall study: PBMCs, B-cell-depleted T cells, or T cells provided the cDNA or gDNA that made up the material.

Trimming removed 2 bases from V and 11 bases from J, with 24 bases in between. Germline loops: CDR1 GTSNPN, CDR2 SVGIG (reference sequence). CDR3 size: 15 residues. Those who participated ranged in age from about 18 to 89 years and resided in around 22 US areas. Categorization into cohorts depended on clinical history that participants reported. Authors' analysis steps: The authors estimated nucleated cell counts from reference gene primer amplification. Profiling relied on immunoSEQ multiplex PCR, and the TCRdb table lists in-frame clones only, not all of them. The V and J calls and clone size come from that table; D and trimming were worked out from the DNA. This sample yields 220,000 or so clones, of which about 83% are seen a single time; less than 7% belongs to the top ten.

The J gene is TRBJ1-1, the V gene TRBV30; D unclear. This clonotype originated in a middle-aged woman who had recovered from COVID-19. The sequenced sample was PBMCs or T cells enriched from blood (not recorded which). CDR3 sequence (DNA): TGTGCCTGGAGTACCCCCGGGCTGAGAGGCAGAGGGGCTTTCTTT. Its translation: CAWSTPGLRGRGAFF.